The T cell receptor (beta chain) under discussion was sequenced for a study of CD8 T cells in Susac syndrome. From blood CD8+ and CD4+ T cells, the TCR beta chain was sequenced. CDR3 length: 15 residues. The germline CDR1 and CDR2 sequences are KGHDR and SFDVKD. Trimming pared 3 bases from V and 4 bases from J, leaving 11 bases between. Random hexamers primed reverse transcription of about 0.5 to 1 ug RNA. TCRdb re-called the immunoSEQ multiplex PCR reads with MiXCR, one entry per CDR3 protein. This table holds 150,000 to 200,000 distinct CDR3 sequences, roughly 94% found once. The sequencing sample was made of CD4+ T cells from PBMCs. The chain carries TRBV24-1 and TRBJ2-2; no firm D call. This TCR came from a human donor with multiple sclerosis. The CDR3 nucleotides are TGTGCCACCAGTGATCCCCAACAAGCCACCGGGGAGCTGTTTTTT. Its protein is CATSDPQQATGELFF.